The following is a T cell receptor beta chain sequence with its context. Mismatch with germline at one junction end may stem from a read error. Single viable CD3+CD4+CD8-CD45RO+ cells were sorted as the memory CD4+ T cells. The sample belongs to a study of memory CD4+ T cells and cytomegalovirus serostatus. CDR1 and CDR2 from the germline V gene are SSHAT and FNYEAQ (reference sequence). The CDR3 spans 15 residues. Study processing details: Out-of-frame sequences were removed, leaving 2,204,828 distinct TCRbeta sequences. Here immunoSEQ multiplex PCR was the method, and the copy in TCRdb shows in-frame clones only, minus some. Clonal size and the V and J genes are those of that table, whereas D and trimming came from the DNA. Seen here are some 48,000 clones, about 78% observed once, and the top ten hold approximately 0.7%.

The sequenced sample was memory CD4+ T cells from blood. This receptor was obtained from an adult in good health and CMV-seronegative. The chain has TRBV7-7 and TRBJ2-2, with D perhaps TRBD2 (6 bases). In nucleotides, the CDR3 is TGTGCTAGCAGCCTTAGCGGACCTTGGGTCGGGGAGCTGTTTTTT. Its protein is CASSLSGPWVGELFF.